One sample yielded the 17 T cell receptor beta chains listed below, sequenced in a study of cytomegalovirus exposure and HLA in healthy donors. PCR amplification relied on 60 Vbeta primers (plus 13 Jbeta primers). Clones were sequenced by immunoSEQ multiplex PCR, and TCRdb holds only the in-frame ones, with some missing. The sample has approximately 110,000 clones; roughly 82% are singletons. Source material: PBMCs. The receptor source for this set is a human donor in good health.

This clone was observed once. This chain links TRBV9 with TRBJ1-2; no reliable D call. Per the germline V gene, CDR1 is SGDLS and CDR2 is YYNGEE. With 0 bases removed from V and 4 bases from J, the gap between germline ends came to 10 bases. The CDR3 is 14 amino acids. The CDR3 spells CASSVAQESYGYTF. CDR3 nucleotides: TGTGCCAGCAGCGTAGCTCAGGAAAGCTATGGCTACACCTTC.

The CDR3 bases are TGTGCCAGCAGCGACAGGGCCCCCTACGAGCAGTACTTC. Translation gives CASSDRAPYEQYF. The chain joins TRBV28 to TRBJ2-7; 7 bases agree with TRBD1. CDR1 and CDR2 (germline): MDHEN, SYDVKM. This CDR3 contains 13 residues. The J segment lost 2 bases and the V segment lost 6 bases, leaving 4 bases of the junction unmatched.

Comments on this clone: Other nucleotide sequences from this sample produce the same CDR3. This chain joins TRBV13 and TRBJ2-1, with TRBD2 identical over 16 bases. The V segment lost 5 bases and the J segment 7 bases; nucleotides outside the gene matches: 2. This CDR3 has 15 amino acids. Germline values: CDR1 PRHDT, CDR2 FYEKMQ (reference sequence). The CDR3 bases are TGTGCCAGCAGCCTGGGACTAGCGGGAGGGAATGAGCAGTTCTTC. Translation gives CASSLGLAGGNEQFF.

V is TRBV6-1 and J is TRBJ2-5; the match to TRBD2 covers 7 bases. The CDR3 has 14 residues. Germline CDR1 reads MNHNS; CDR2 reads SASEGT. The ends lost 8 bases at V and 5 bases at J; junction bases unmatched: 11. CDR3 sequence: CASVNLEGGETQYF. CDR3 nucleotide sequence: TGTGCCAGCGTGAATCTAGAGGGAGGGGAGACCCAGTACTTC.

The V gene is TRBV7-8, the J gene TRBJ2-5, with D maybe TRBD2 (5 bases). This CDR3 has 12 amino acids. Germline V lookup: CDR1 SGHVS, CDR2 FQNEAQ. The V gene lost 5 bases and the J gene lost 9 bases, with 13 bases spanning the gap. DNA of the CDR3: TGTGCCAGCAGCCCCACACTCGGGGCCCAGTACTTC. It translates to CASSPTLGAQYF.

The V and J genes are TRBV7-6 and TRBJ2-2, with 9 positions matching TRBD1. With V trimmed by 5 bases and J by 6 bases, 7 bases remained unmatched. CDR3 length: 15 residues. From germline, CDR1 is SGHVS and CDR2 FNYEAQ. The CDR3 coding sequence is TGTGCCAGCAGCCCACGGGACAGGGTCGCCGGGGAGCTGTTTTTT. Translated: CASSPRDRVAGELFF.

Relative to its sample, this clone is medium-sized. The V and J genes are TRBV27 and TRBJ2-7; 8 bases map to TRBD1. The CDR3 runs 15 residues. Trimming cost V 0 bases and J 5 bases; bases outside gene matches: 6. Per germline, CDR1 MNHEY and CDR2 SMNVEV (reference sequence). The CDR3 loop is CASSLSAGGADEQYF. The CDR3 coding sequence is TGTGCCAGCAGTTTATCGGCAGGGGGCGCGGACGAGCAGTACTTC.

This clone appeared once. The V gene is TRBV20-1, the J gene TRBJ2-1; D is undetermined. There are 10 residues in the CDR3. V was trimmed by 5 bases and J by 9 bases, leaving 8 bases between them. Per germline, CDR1 DFQATT and CDR2 SNEGSKA (reference sequence). CDR3 amino acids: CSAGTGEQFF. CDR3 DNA: TGCAGTGCTGGAACGGGTGAGCAGTTCTTC.

Turning to this clone: Sequence at one end of the junction differs from germline and may be a read error. The chain uses TRBV7-7 and TRBJ2-5; D is perhaps TRBD1 (6 bases). Germline V CDR1 and CDR2: SSHAT, FNYEAQ (reference sequence). This CDR3 is 12 amino acids long. CDR3 loop: CASSSQGETQYF. Here the CDR3 DNA reads TGTGCTAGCAGCTCCCAGGGGGAGACCCAGTACTTC.

This chain uses TRBV7-8 with TRBJ1-1; D may be TRBD1 (6 bases). Germline V lookup: CDR1 SGHVS, CDR2 FQNEAQ. The CDR3 is 16 amino acids. The V end lost 0 bases, the J end lost 0 bases, and 11 bases lay between the germline ends. The CDR3 sequence: CASSLASGQLNTEAFF. The CDR3 nucleotides are TGTGCCAGCAGCTTAGCCTCTGGACAGCTGAACACTGAAGCTTTCTTT.

The chain links TRBV10-2 to TRBJ2-5, with TRBD1 identical over 10 bases. The V gene's germline CDR1 is WSHSY and CDR2 SAAADI. This CDR3 has 15 amino acids. With V trimmed by 1 base and J by 2 bases, 1 base remained unmatched. CDR3 in DNA: TGCGCCAGCAGTGAGTTGGGACAGGGGCAAGAGACCCAGTACTTC. Translating it yields CASSELGQGQETQYF.

The chain uses TRBV9 and TRBJ1-3, with D unclear. CDR3 length: 14 amino acids. Germline loops: CDR1 SGDLS, CDR2 YYNGEE. V was clipped by 2 bases and J by 1 base, with 7 bases between them. CDR3 in amino acids: CASSVGVSGNTIYF. The CDR3 nucleotides read TGTGCCAGCAGCGTCGGGGTTTCTGGAAACACCATATATTTT.

The chain joins TRBV20-1 to TRBJ2-1; the D gene is possibly TRBD2 (5 bases). CDR1 is DFQATT, CDR2 SNEGSKA, per germline (reference sequence). The CDR3 loop spans 11 amino acids. V was pared by 6 bases and J by 6 bases, with 9 bases between. The CDR3 nucleotides read TGCAGTGCCGCCCTAGCCAATGAGCAGTTCTTC. Its translation is CSAALANEQFF.

Turning to this clone: A read error may produce the germline difference seen at one junction end. The CDR3 coding sequence is TGTTCCAGCAGCTTAGGGGCTAGCGGGAGGGCACTGGAGCAGTTCTTC. This encodes CSSSLGASGRALEQFF. This rearrangement joins TRBV7-9 to TRBJ2-1; TRBD2 aligns across 12 bases. The CDR3 runs 16 residues. Germline CDR1 SEHNR, CDR2 FQNEAQ (reference sequence).

The chain is built from TRBV5-5 and TRBJ2-3; D is possibly TRBD1 (5 bases). CDR1 SGHKS and CDR2 YYEKEE come from the germline V gene (reference sequence). CDR3 length: 15 residues. Trimming stripped 4 bases from V and 2 bases from J, with 14 bases between. This CDR3 is CASSPGGAITDTQYF. DNA for the CDR3: TGTGCCAGCAGCCCCGGTGGGGCGATCACAGATACGCAGTATTTT.

The chain is built from TRBV29-1 and TRBJ1-1; 7 bases line up with TRBD1. Germline V gene data show CDR1 as SQVTM and CDR2 as ANQGSEA. The CDR3 consists of 14 residues. The V gene end was trimmed by 6 bases and the J gene end by 1 base; junction bases not matched to a gene: 8. The DNA of the CDR3 is TGCAGCGTGGCCCGGGACAGCGCGAACACTGAAGCTTTCTTT. Its protein product is CSVARDSANTEAFF.

V usage is TRBV28 and J usage is TRBJ1-2; 7 nucleotides match TRBD1. V shed 7 bases and J 5 bases; nucleotides not matched to a gene: 7. This CDR3 has 13 residues. In germline, CDR1 is MDHEN, CDR2 SYDVKM. The DNA for the CDR3 is TGTGCCAGCACTTTGGACAGGATTTATGGCTACACCTTC. This translates into CASTLDRIYGYTF.